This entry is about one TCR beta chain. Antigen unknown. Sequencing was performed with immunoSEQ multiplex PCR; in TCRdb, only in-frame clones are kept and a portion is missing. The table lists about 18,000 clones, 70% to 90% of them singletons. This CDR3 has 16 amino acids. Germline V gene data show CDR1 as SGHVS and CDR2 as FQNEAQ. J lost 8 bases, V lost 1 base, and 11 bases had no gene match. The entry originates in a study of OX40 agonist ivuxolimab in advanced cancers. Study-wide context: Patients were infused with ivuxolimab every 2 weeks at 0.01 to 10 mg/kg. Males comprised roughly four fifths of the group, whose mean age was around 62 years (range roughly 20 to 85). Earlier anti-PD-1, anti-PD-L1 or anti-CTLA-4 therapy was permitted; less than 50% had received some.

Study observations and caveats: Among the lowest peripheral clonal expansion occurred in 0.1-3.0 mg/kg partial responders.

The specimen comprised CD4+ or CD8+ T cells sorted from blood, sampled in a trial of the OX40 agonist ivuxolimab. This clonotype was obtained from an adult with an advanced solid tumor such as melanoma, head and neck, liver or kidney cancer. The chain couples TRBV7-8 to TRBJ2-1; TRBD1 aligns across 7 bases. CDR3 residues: CASSLESGGLRDEQFF. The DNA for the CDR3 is TGTGCCAGCAGCTTAGAGTCAGGGGGTCTACGCGATGAGCAGTTCTTC. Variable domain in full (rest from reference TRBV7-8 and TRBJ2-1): GAGVSQSPRYKVAKRGQDVALRCDPISGHVSLFWYQQALGQGPEFLTYFQNEAQLDKSGLPSDRFFAERPEGSVSTLKIQRTQQEDSAVYLCASSLESGGLRDEQFFGPGTRLTVL.